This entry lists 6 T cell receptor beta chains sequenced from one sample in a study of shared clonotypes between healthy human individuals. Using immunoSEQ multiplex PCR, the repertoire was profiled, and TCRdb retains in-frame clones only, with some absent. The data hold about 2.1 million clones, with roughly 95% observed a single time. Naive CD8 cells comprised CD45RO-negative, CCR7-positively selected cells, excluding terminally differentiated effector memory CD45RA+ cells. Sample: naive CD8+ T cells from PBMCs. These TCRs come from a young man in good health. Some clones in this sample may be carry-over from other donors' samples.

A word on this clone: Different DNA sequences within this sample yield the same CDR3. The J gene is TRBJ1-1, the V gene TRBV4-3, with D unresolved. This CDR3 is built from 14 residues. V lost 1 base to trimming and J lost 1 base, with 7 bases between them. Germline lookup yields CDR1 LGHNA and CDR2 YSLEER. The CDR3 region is CASSQVEGNTEAFF. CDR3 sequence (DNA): TGCGCCAGCAGCCAAGTCGAGGGGAACACTGAAGCTTTCTTT.

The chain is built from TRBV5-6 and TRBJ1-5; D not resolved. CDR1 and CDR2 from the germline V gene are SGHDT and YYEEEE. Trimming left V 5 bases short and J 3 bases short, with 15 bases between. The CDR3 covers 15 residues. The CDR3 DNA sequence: TGTGCCAGCAGTTACACCCCGGGTCCCAATCAGCCCCAGCATTTT. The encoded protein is CASSYTPGPNQPQHF.

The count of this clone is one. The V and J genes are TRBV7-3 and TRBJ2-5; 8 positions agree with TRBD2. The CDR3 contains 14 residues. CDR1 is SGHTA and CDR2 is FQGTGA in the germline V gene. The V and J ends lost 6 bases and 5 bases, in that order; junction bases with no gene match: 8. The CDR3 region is CASRASGGAETQYF. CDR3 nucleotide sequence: TGTGCCAGCAGGGCCAGCGGGGGCGCGGAGACCCAGTACTTC.

The DNA for the CDR3 is TGTGCCAGCAGCTTAGGCCACAGCCGGGCTGATGAGACCCAGTACTTC. The encoded protein is CASSLGHSRADETQYF. The chain links TRBV7-9 to TRBJ2-5, with D unclear. V lost 1 base to trimming and J lost 5 bases, with 17 bases between them. The length of the CDR3 is 16 residues. CDR1 and CDR2 (germline): SEHNR, FQNEAQ (reference sequence).

The CDR3 loop reads CASSPGTGVNEQYF. CDR3 sequence (DNA): TGTGCCAGCAGCCCCGGGACAGGGGTAAACGAGCAGTACTTC. The chain has TRBV28 and TRBJ2-7, with 10 bases matching TRBD1. Germline CDR1 and CDR2: MDHEN and SYDVKM. V trimming: 6 bases; J trimming: 5 bases; junction bases outside the gene matches: 7. This CDR3 has 14 amino acids.

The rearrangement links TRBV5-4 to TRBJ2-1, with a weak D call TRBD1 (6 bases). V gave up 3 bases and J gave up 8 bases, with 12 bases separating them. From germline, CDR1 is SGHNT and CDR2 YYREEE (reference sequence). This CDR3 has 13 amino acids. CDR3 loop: CASSSRGSDEQFF. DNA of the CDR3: TGTGCCAGCAGCTCTAGGGGGTCCGATGAGCAGTTCTTC.